A single T cell receptor beta chain is shown here with its context. As yet, its antigen is unknown. The sample is drawn from a study of cytomegalovirus exposure and HLA in healthy donors. The PCR ran on 60 Vbeta and 13 Jbeta primers. Clones were read by immunoSEQ multiplex PCR, and TCRdb kept only the in-frame ones, dropping some. The sample contains around 69,000 clones, 60% to 70% of which appear only once. Whole-study findings and limits: Later on, a genetic analysis was performed. It linked a missense variant in DCLRE1C with V- and J-gene trimming of TCR beta. Sequencing had likely introduced a cluster of highly shared sequence variants as an artifact.

V dropped 2 bases and J dropped 6 bases, with 23 bases sitting between them. The V gene's germline CDR1 is SGHDT and CDR2 YYEEEE. This CDR3 spans 17 amino acids. The sequence derives from a man in his forties or fifties in good health and CMV-seropositive. Input material: PBMCs. V usage is TRBV5-6 and J usage is TRBJ1-1; weak D call: TRBD1 (5 bases). The DNA for the CDR3 is TGTGCCAGCAGCTTTGCGCCTTGGGGGGATAAGAATCCTGAAGCTTTCTTT. Translating it yields CASSFAPWGDKNPEAFF. Complete variable domain (other parts from reference TRBV5-6 and TRBJ1-1): DAGVTQSPTHLIKTRGQQVTLRCSPKSGHDTVSWYQQALGQGPQFIFQYYEEEERQRGNFPDRFSGHQFPNYSSELNVNALLLGDSALYLCASSFAPWGDKNPEAFFGQGTRLTVV.